This paragraph reports one T cell receptor beta chain. Its antigen is currently unknown. Though nominally healthy at sampling, donors likely had unrecorded immune exposures. V was shortened by 4 bases and J by 0 bases, with 14 bases between the two germline ends. The V gene's germline CDR1 is SGHNT and CDR2 YYREEE (reference sequence). This CDR3 spans 15 amino acids. The PCR employed 60 Vbeta primers together with 13 Jbeta primers. Sequenced by immunoSEQ multiplex PCR; TCRdb stores in-frame clones only, minus some. The sample carries 100,000 to 150,000 clones, about 80% recorded once. The data were obtained in a study of cytomegalovirus exposure and HLA in healthy donors. Study results and limitations: TCR beta V- and J-gene trimming was later associated with a missense DCLRE1C variant. The listing of roughly 160 TCR beta chains classed them as cytomegalovirus-associated.

The sequence was collected from a man aged 35-49 years in good health and CMV-seronegative. The sample taken for sequencing was PBMCs. The rearrangement uses TRBV5-4 and TRBJ2-7; TRBD2 might be the D (6 bases). CDR3: CASSAGTLTSYEQYF. The CDR3 DNA reads TGTGCCAGCAGCGCCGGGACTTTAACCTCCTACGAGCAGTACTTC.